The T cell receptor (beta chain) described here comes from a study of identifying expanded T cells in peripheral blood. Produced via immunoSEQ multiplex PCR; TCRdb's table is partial and in-frame only. The profile shows some 91,000 clones, around 88% of them singletons. Germline V gives CDR1 SGHNT, CDR2 YYREEE (reference sequence). V trimming: 4 bases; J trimming: 5 bases; junction bases outside the gene matches: 7. The CDR3 extends over 14 amino acids. The clonotype was recovered from a person aged 18-70 years in good health. Sequencing was done on a sample of blood. This rearrangement joins TRBV5-4 to TRBJ2-7; the match to TRBD1 covers 9 bases. In DNA form, the CDR3 reads TGTGCCAGCAGCACCCGGACAGGGGACCACGAGCAGTACTTC. Translating it yields CASSTRTGDHEQYF.